This entry lists 14 T cell receptor beta chains sequenced from one sample in a study of cytomegalovirus exposure and HLA in healthy donors. Both 60 Vbeta primers and 13 Jbeta primers went into the PCR. Clones were sequenced by immunoSEQ multiplex PCR, and TCRdb holds only the in-frame ones, with some missing. The data show about 170,000 clones, with under 85% seen just once and roughly 5% held by the top ten. Source material: PBMCs. The receptors were gathered from a man between 18 and 35 years old in good health and CMV-seronegative.

Worth noting for this clone: Germline and junction disagree at one end, which may indicate a read error. This chain's CDR3 is CSSSKTFLYEQYF. Written as DNA, the CDR3 is TGTTCCAGCAGCAAGACATTCCTCTACGAGCAGTACTTC. The chain recombines TRBV7-9 with TRBJ2-7; D is ambiguous. This CDR3 has 13 residues. Per the germline V gene, CDR1 is SEHNR and CDR2 is FQNEAQ (reference sequence). Full variable domain (missing parts from reference TRBV7-9 and TRBJ2-7): DTGVSQNPRHKITKRGQNVTFRCDPISEHNRLYWYRQTLGQGPEFLTYFQNEAQLEKSRLLSDRFSAERPKGSFSTLEIQRTEQGDSAMYLCSSSKTFLYEQYFGPGTRLTVT.

The gene calls are TRBV27 and TRBJ2-7, with TRBD1 identical over 8 bases. Germline V lookup: CDR1 MNHEY, CDR2 SMNVEV (reference sequence). The CDR3 is made up of 14 amino acids. The trim removed 6 bases at V and 7 bases at J, leaving 11 bases unmatched. Here the CDR3 reads CASSSGDRPWEQYF. The CDR3 region has the DNA TGTGCCAGCAGCTCTGGGGACAGGCCTTGGGAGCAGTACTTC.

The rearrangement joins TRBV5-1 to TRBJ2-6, with D uncertain. The CDR3 has 15 amino acids. V was clipped by 5 bases and J by 0 bases, with 9 bases between them. CDR1 SGHRS and CDR2 YFSETQ come from the germline V gene. The CDR3 region is CASSKHLSGANVLTF. The CDR3 coding sequence is TGCGCCAGCAGTAAACACCTCTCTGGGGCCAACGTCCTGACTTTC.

The chain couples TRBV25-1 to TRBJ1-3; D possibly corresponds to TRBD1 (5 bases). Germline V gene data show CDR1 as MGHDK and CDR2 as SYGVNS. The CDR3 runs to 13 residues. Between the trimmed V and J ends, which lost 6 bases and 8 bases, there was a span of 14 bases. Here the CDR3 reads CASSVAGADTIYF. The CDR3, as DNA: TGTGCCAGCAGCGTCGCTGGGGCGGACACCATATATTTT.

J is TRBJ2-7 and V is TRBV27; 8 bases map to TRBD2. With V trimmed by 1 base and J by 6 bases, 5 bases remained unmatched. The CDR3 contains 14 residues. Per germline, CDR1 MNHEY and CDR2 SMNVEV (reference sequence). The CDR3 loop reads CASSLWAGGGEQYF. The CDR3 bases are TGTGCCAGCAGTTTATGGGCGGGAGGTGGCGAGCAGTACTTC.

The chain joins TRBV28 to TRBJ1-2; weak D call: TRBD1 (6 bases). Trimming removed 5 bases from V and 2 bases from J, with 15 bases in between. From germline, CDR1 is MDHEN and CDR2 SYDVKM. The CDR3 length is 15 residues. The CDR3 DNA reads as TGTGCCAGCAGTCTATCCGAGGACAGAAACTATGGCTACACCTTC. Its translation: CASSLSEDRNYGYTF.

The gene calls are TRBV6-1 and TRBJ2-3; D is uncertain. Germline V gene data show CDR1 as MNHNS and CDR2 as SASEGT. V was clipped by 2 bases and J by 6 bases, with 12 bases between them. The CDR3 is 14 amino acids. This CDR3 is CASSEQPAADTQYF. CDR3 in DNA: TGTGCCAGCAGTGAACAACCGGCGGCCGATACGCAGTATTTT.

The gene calls are TRBV5-1 and TRBJ2-1; 14 positions match TRBD2. The CDR3 has 21 amino acids. Germline loops: CDR1 SGHRS, CDR2 YFSETQ. The ends lost 4 bases at V and 1 base at J; junction bases unmatched: 16. DNA of the CDR3: TGCGCCAGCAGCGGGACAGGGGCCAGGGGACTAGCGGGAGATTCCTACAATGAGCAGTTCTTC. This encodes CASSGTGARGLAGDSYNEQFF.

The chain recombines TRBV7-2 with TRBJ1-3, with 10 bases identical to TRBD1. V trimming: 2 bases; J trimming: 4 bases; junction bases outside the gene matches: 14. The CDR3 runs 19 residues. Looked up from germline, CDR1 is SGHTA and CDR2 is FQGNSA. This chain's CDR3 is CASSLRVPRTGGSGNTIYF. The DNA for the CDR3 is TGTGCCAGCAGCTTAAGGGTTCCTCGGACAGGGGGGTCCGGAAACACCATATATTTT.

The rearrangement links TRBV28 to TRBJ1-2; 9 bases line up with TRBD1. V was clipped by 11 bases and J by 5 bases; unmatched bases: 3. The CDR3 has 11 residues. Per germline, CDR1 MDHEN and CDR2 SYDVKM. The CDR3 is CAGQGRYGYTF. CDR3 coding DNA: TGTGCCGGACAGGGGAGGTATGGCTACACCTTC.

This clone turned up a few times. The V and J genes are TRBV2 and TRBJ2-3; no reliable D call. This CDR3 comprises 10 residues. Germline-derived CDR1 and CDR2 are SNHLY and FYNNEI. The V end lost 7 bases, the J end lost 6 bases, and 5 bases lay between the germline ends. The CDR3: CASKEDTQYF. CDR3 nucleotides: TGTGCCAGCAAGGAGGATACGCAGTATTTT.

The chain recombines TRBV5-4 with TRBJ1-1, with D perhaps TRBD1 (6 bases). Trimming shortened V by 1 base and J by 0 bases, and 10 bases separated the two germline ends. Looked up from germline, CDR1 is SGHNT and CDR2 is YYREEE (reference sequence). The CDR3 has 15 amino acids. The CDR3, as DNA: TGTGCCAGCAGCTTGTCCGGACAGCTGAACACTGAAGCTTTCTTT. Translating it yields CASSLSGQLNTEAFF.

This clone is a singleton in its sample. The chain couples TRBV13 to TRBJ2-1; a weak D match, TRBD2 (5 bases). V dropped 5 bases and J dropped 5 bases, with 13 bases sitting between them. CDR3 size: 14 residues. From germline, CDR1 is PRHDT and CDR2 FYEKMQ (reference sequence). The CDR3, as DNA: TGTGCCAGCAGCCCCGGAGGAGTGAACAATGAGCAGTTCTTC. Protein: CASSPGGVNNEQFF.

The chain carries TRBV6-1 and TRBJ2-1, with 8 bases identical to TRBD2. Trimming cost V 6 bases and J 5 bases; bases outside gene matches: 9. The CDR3 sequence is 15 residues long. CDR1 is MNHNS and CDR2 is SASEGT in the germline V gene. The CDR3 spells CASRSGTRINNEQFF. In nucleotides, the CDR3 is TGTGCCAGCAGGTCCGGGACTAGGATAAACAATGAGCAGTTCTTC.